This T cell receptor (beta chain) was sequenced for a study of T cell clones after liver transplantation. In the study overall: TCRbeta sequencing after a pre-transplant mixed lymphocyte reaction identified graft-donor-reactive clones, later tracked in post-transplant blood. Study-wide results and caveats: Compared with third party-reactive sequences, donor-reactive ones declined more, independent of withdrawal success.

TCRdb's copy holds only in-frame clones and misses some; the assay was immunoSEQ multiplex PCR. Altogether about 45,000 clones are present, more than 70% being singletons, with the ten largest covering more than 2%. CDR1 and CDR2 from the germline V gene are LNHDA and SQIVND (reference sequence). CDR3 length equals 14 residues. V was pared by 3 bases and J by 4 bases, with 12 bases between. In this sample, this clone turned up a few times. The antigen remains unidentified. Sequenced material: CD4+ T cells from blood, taken 24 months after liver transplant. This chain links TRBV19 with TRBJ1-2, with D perhaps TRBD1 (6 bases). The TCR was taken from a human patient who received a liver transplant. Some T cells may have originated in the graft donor. The CDR3 nucleotides read TGTGCCAGTAGTATCCGGGGGCGCGGCTATGGCTACACCTTC. Translated, it gives CASSIRGRGYGYTF.